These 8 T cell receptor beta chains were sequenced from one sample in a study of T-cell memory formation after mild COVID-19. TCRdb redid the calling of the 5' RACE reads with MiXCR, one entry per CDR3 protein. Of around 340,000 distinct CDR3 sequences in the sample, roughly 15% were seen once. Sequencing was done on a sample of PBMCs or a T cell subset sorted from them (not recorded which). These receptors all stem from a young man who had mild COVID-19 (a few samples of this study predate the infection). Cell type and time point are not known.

CDR3 sequence (DNA): TGCGCCAGCAGCTTGGTACTAGCGGGGGGTGAGCAGTTCTTC. The encoded protein is CASSLVLAGGEQFF. This chain uses TRBV5-1 with TRBJ2-1; 12 bases are a match to TRBD2. This CDR3 has 14 amino acids. Germline CDR1 SGHRS, CDR2 YFSETQ. V shed 0 bases and J 9 bases; nucleotides not matched to a gene: 1.

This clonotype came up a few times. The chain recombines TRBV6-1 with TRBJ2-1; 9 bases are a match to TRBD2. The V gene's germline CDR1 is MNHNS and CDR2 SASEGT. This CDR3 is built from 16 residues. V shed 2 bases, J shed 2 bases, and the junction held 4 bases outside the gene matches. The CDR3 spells CASSEYSGGPYNEQFF. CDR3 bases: TGTGCCAGCAGTGAATACAGCGGGGGGCCCTACAATGAGCAGTTCTTC.

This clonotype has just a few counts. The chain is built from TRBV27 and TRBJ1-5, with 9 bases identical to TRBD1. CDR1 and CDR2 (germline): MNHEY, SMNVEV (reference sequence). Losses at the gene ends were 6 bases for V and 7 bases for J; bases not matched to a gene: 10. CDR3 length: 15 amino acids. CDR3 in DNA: TGTGCCAGCAGCCTCGAGCGGACAGGGGCACAGCCCCAGCATTTT. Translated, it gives CASSLERTGAQPQHF.

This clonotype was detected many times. The CDR3 protein is CASSFEYIRTGLFYEQYF. Here the CDR3 DNA reads TGTGCCAGCAGCTTCGAGTATATCAGGACAGGGCTTTTCTACGAGCAGTACTTC. The chain links TRBV7-2 to TRBJ2-7; 8 nucleotides match TRBD1. V trimming: 3 bases; J trimming: 3 bases; junction bases outside the gene matches: 16. CDR1 is SGHTA, CDR2 FQGNSA, per germline. This CDR3 comprises 18 residues. The full variable domain, its missing parts supplied by reference TRBV7-2 and TRBJ2-7, is GAGVSQSPSNKVTEKGKDVELRCDPISGHTALYWYRQSLGQGLEFLIYFQGNSAPDKSGLPSDRFSAERTGGSVSTLTIQRTQQEDSAVYLCASSFEYIRTGLFYEQYFGPGTRLTVT.

The CDR3 protein is CASSRTSGGHNTGELFF. The DNA of the CDR3 is TGTGCCAGCTCACGGACTAGCGGGGGGCACAACACCGGGGAGCTGTTTTTT. The rearrangement uses TRBV18 and TRBJ2-2; 14 nucleotides align to TRBD2. Trimming cost V 4 bases and J 2 bases; bases outside gene matches: 3. Germline V gene lookup returns CDR1 KGHSH and CDR2 LQKENI. The CDR3 consists of 17 residues.

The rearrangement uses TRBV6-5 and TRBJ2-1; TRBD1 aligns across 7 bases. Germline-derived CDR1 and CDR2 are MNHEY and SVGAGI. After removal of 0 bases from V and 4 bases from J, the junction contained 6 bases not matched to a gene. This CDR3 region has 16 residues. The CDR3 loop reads CASSYSIHRGYNEQFF. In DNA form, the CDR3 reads TGTGCCAGCAGTTACTCGATACACAGGGGTTACAATGAGCAGTTCTTC.

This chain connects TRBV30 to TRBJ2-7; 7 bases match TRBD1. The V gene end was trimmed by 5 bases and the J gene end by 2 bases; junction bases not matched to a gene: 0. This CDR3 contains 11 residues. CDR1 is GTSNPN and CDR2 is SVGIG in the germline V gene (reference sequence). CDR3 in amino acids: CAWGQAYEQYF. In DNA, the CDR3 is TGTGCCTGGGGACAGGCCTACGAGCAGTACTTC.

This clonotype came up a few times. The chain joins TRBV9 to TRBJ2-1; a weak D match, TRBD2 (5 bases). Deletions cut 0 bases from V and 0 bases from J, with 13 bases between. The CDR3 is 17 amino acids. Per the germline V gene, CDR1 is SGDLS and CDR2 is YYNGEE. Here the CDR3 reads CASSVGIASVSYNEQFF. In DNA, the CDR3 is TGTGCCAGCAGCGTAGGAATAGCGAGTGTCTCCTACAATGAGCAGTTCTTC.